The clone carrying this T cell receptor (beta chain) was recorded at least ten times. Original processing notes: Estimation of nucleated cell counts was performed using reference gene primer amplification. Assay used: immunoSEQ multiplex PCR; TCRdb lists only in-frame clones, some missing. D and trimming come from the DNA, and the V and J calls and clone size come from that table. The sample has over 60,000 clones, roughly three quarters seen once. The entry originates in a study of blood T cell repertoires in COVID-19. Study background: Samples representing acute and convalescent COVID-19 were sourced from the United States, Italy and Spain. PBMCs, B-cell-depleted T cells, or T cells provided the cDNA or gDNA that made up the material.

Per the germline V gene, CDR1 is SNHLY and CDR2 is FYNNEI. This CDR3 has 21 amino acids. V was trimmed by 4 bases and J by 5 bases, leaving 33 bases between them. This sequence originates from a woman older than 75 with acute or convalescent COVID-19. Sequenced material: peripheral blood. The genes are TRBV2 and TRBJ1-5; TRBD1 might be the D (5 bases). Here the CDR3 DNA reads TGTGCCAGCAGTGCGAGTTGGGTGGCAGGGAGGGATACTAAGTGGGATCAGCCCCAGCATTTT. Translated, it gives CASSASWVAGRDTKWDQPQHF.